This T cell receptor beta chain emerged from a study of blood T cell repertoires in COVID-19. Generated by immunoSEQ multiplex PCR, the TCRdb table keeps only in-frame clones and is missing some. The table has a few hundred thousand clones, about 82% seen once. Per germline, CDR1 SQVTM and CDR2 ANQGSEA. The V segment lost 6 bases and the J segment 0 bases; nucleotides outside the gene matches: 24. The CDR3 is made up of 23 amino acids. Material for sequencing was peripheral blood. The origin of this receptor is a human donor in a cohort sampled during active COVID-19. The chain has TRBV29-1 and TRBJ2-6, with TRBD1 matching over 12 bases. The CDR3 region has the DNA TGCAGCGTACCCGGGACAGGGGGCACATTCAACCCCCATAACCGCTCTGGGGCCAACGTCCTGACTTTC. This translates into CSVPGTGGTFNPHNRSGANVLTF.